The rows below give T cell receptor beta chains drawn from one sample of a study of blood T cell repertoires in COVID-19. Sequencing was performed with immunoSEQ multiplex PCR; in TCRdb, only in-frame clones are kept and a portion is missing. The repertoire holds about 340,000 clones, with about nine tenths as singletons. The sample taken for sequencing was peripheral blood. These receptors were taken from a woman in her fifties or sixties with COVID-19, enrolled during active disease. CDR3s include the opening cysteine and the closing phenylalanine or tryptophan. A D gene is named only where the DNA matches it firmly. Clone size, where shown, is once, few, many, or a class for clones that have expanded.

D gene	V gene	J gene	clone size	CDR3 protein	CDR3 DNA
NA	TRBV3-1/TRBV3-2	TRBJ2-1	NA	CASSQDLLGELQGNEQFF	TGTGCCAGCAGCCAAGATCTGTTAGGAGAATTGCAGGGCAATGAGCAGTTCTTC
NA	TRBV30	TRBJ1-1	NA	CAWRHQAFGTEAFF	TGTGCCTGGAGGCATCAGGCCTTCGGCACTGAAGCTTTCTTT
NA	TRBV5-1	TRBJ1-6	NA	CASRPGRDNSPLHF	TGCGCCAGCAGACCCGGGAGGGATAATTCACCCCTCCACTTT
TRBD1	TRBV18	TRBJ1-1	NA	CASSPKVPGQGVGTEAFF	TGTGCCAGCTCACCCAAAGTCCCGGGACAGGGGGTGGGCACTGAAGCTTTCTTT
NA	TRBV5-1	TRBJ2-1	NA	CASSASTTYNEQFF	TGCGCCAGCAGCGCGAGTACGACCTACAATGAGCAGTTCTTC
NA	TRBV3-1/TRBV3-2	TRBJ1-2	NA	CASSPLLGATGGNDYGYTF	TGTGCCAGCAGCCCCCTCCTTGGTGCAACAGGCGGTAACGACTATGGCTACACCTTC
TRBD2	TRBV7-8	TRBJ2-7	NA	CASSKTSGFYEQYF	TGTGCCAGCAGCAAGACTAGCGGGTTCTACGAGCAGTACTTC
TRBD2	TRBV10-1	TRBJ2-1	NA	CASTASGAPTYNEQFF	TGCGCCAGCACGGCTAGCGGGGCACCCACCTACAATGAGCAGTTCTTC
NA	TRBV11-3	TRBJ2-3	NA	CASSQRGGTDTQYF	TGTGCCAGCAGCCAAAGGGGGGGAACAGATACGCAGTATTTT
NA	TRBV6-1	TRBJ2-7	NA	CASSERGAGRSSYEQYF	TGTGCCAGCAGTGAAAGAGGGGCAGGGAGGTCCTCCTACGAGCAGTACTTC
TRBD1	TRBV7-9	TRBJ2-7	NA	CASSAPGQAYEQYF	TGTGCCAGCAGCGCCCCGGGACAGGCCTACGAGCAGTACTTC
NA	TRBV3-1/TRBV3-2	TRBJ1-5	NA	CASSLSEGGQPQHF	TGTGCCAGCAGCCTATCGGAGGGCGGGCAGCCCCAGCATTTT
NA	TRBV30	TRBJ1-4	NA	CAWSVGGLAKKLFF	TGTGCCTGGAGTGTGGGGGGATTAGCGAAAAAACTGTTTTTT
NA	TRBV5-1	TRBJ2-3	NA	CASRTGQTSTDTQYF	TGCGCCAGCAGGACTGGACAGACTAGCACAGATACGCAGTATTTT
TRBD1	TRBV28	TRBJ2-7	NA	CASALTGVSSYEQYF	TGTGCCAGCGCCCTAACAGGGGTTAGTTCCTACGAGCAGTACTTC
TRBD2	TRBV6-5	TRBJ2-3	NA	CASAGSGRRADTQYF	TGTGCCTCCGCCGGTAGCGGGAGAAGGGCAGATACGCAGTATTTT
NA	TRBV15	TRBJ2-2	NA	CATSRDLGIATTGELFF	TGTGCCACCAGCAGAGATCTGGGAATAGCGACCACCGGGGAGCTGTTTTTT
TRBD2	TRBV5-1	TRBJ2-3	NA	CASSPSGGLAGATDTQYF	TGCGCCAGCAGCCCATCGGGGGGACTAGCGGGCGCCACAGATACGCAGTATTTT
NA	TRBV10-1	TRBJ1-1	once	CASSARPGVGNTEAFF	TGCGCCAGCAGTGCACGTCCGGGGGTGGGGAACACTGAAGCTTTCTTT
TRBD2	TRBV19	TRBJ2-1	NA	CASIGTSASNEQFF	TGTGCCAGTATAGGGACTAGCGCTAGCAATGAGCAGTTCTTC
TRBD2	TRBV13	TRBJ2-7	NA	CASSPNYSGLAGFPYEQYF	TGTGCCAGCAGCCCAAATTATTCGGGACTAGCGGGATTTCCCTACGAGCAGTACTTC
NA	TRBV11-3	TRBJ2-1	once	CASREGLEGNEQFF	TGTGCCAGCAGAGAGGGACTGGAGGGAAATGAGCAGTTCTTC
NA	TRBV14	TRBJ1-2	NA	CASSQYTKIDGYTF	TGTGCCAGCAGCCAGTACACAAAGATTGATGGCTACACCTTC
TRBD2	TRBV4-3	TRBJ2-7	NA	CASSHGTSAEGEQYF	TGCGCCAGCAGCCACGGGACTAGCGCTGAGGGCGAGCAGTACTTC
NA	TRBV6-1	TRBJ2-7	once	CASSDRARSYEQYF	TGTGCCAGCAGTGACAGGGCCCGCTCCTACGAGCAGTACTTC
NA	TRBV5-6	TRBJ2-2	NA	CASTFGLNTGELFF	TGTGCCAGCACCTTCGGACTAAACACCGGGGAGCTGTTTTTT
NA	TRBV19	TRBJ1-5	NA	CASSPVTGWRSNQPQHF	TGTGCCAGTAGTCCTGTCACAGGGTGGAGAAGCAATCAGCCCCAGCATTTT
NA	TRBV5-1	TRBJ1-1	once	CASSSDFMNTEAFF	TGCGCCAGCAGCTCCGACTTCATGAACACTGAAGCTTTCTTT
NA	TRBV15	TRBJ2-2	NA	CATKIAGTYTGELFF	TGTGCCACCAAAATCGCCGGGACTTACACCGGGGAGCTGTTTTTT
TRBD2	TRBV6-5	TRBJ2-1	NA	CASSYQRESSYNEQFF	TGTGCCAGCAGTTACCAGCGGGAGAGCTCCTACAATGAGCAGTTCTTC
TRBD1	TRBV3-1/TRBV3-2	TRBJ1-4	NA	CASSQASGGYTNEKLFF	TGTGCCAGCAGCCAAGCCTCAGGGGGCTATACTAATGAAAAACTGTTTTTT
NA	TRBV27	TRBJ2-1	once	CASSSGLYNEQFF	TGTGCCAGCAGCTCGGGACTCTACAATGAGCAGTTCTTC
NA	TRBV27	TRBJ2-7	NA	CASSFRLTGLQTYEQYF	TGTGCCAGCAGTTTCCGCCTCACGGGACTCCAAACCTACGAGCAGTACTTC
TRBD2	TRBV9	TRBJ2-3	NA	CASSVDQRESTDTQYF	TGTGCCAGCAGCGTAGATCAGCGGGAGAGCACAGATACGCAGTATTTT
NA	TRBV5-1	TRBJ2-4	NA	CASSLGSKGPDIQYF	TGCGCCAGCAGCTTGGGGTCAAAGGGGCCAGACATTCAGTACTTC
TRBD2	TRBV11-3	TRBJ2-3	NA	CASSEKTSSRGTDTQYF	TGTGCCAGCAGCGAAAAGACTAGCTCAAGGGGAACAGATACGCAGTATTTT
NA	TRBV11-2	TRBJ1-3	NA	CASSLGYEGAATSGNTIYF	TGTGCCAGCAGCTTAGGTTATGAGGGCGCCGCTACCTCTGGAAACACCATATATTTT
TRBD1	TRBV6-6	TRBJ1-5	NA	CASSPGQGTNQPQHF	TGTGCCAGCAGTCCGGGACAGGGAACGAATCAGCCCCAGCATTTT
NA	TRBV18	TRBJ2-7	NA	CASSPTNSLEQYF	TGTGCCAGCTCACCGACTAACAGCCTCGAGCAGTACTTC
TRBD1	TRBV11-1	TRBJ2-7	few	CASSYTGQGREQYF	TGTGCCAGCAGCTATACGGGACAGGGGCGCGAGCAGTACTTC
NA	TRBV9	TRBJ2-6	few	CASRGAAVLTF	TGTGCCAGCAGGGGGGCAGCCGTCCTGACTTTC
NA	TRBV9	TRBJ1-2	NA	CASSVEPGGYTF	TGTGCCAGCAGCGTAGAGCCGGGGGGCTACACCTTC
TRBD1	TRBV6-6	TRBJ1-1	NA	CASYVDRSGNTEAFF	TGTGCCAGCTACGTGGACAGGTCAGGGAACACTGAAGCTTTCTTT
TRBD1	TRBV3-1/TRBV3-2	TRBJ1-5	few	CASSQGLGTGGWRNQPQHF	TGTGCCAGCAGCCAAGGTTTGGGTACAGGGGGCTGGCGCAATCAGCCCCAGCATTTT
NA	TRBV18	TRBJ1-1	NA	CASSTTGGGISEAFF	TGTGCCAGCTCAACCACGGGGGGTGGGATCTCTGAAGCTTTCTTT
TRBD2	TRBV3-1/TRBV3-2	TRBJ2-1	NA	CASSSLGLAGGGEQFF	TGTGCCAGCAGTTCCCTAGGACTAGCGGGAGGGGGTGAGCAGTTCTTC
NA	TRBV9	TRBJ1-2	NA	CASSPLGQHYGYTF	TGTGCCAGCAGCCCGTTGGGGCAGCACTATGGCTACACCTTC
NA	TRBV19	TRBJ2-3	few	CASSRDTPGADTQYF	TGTGCCAGTAGCCGGGACACCCCAGGGGCAGATACGCAGTATTTT
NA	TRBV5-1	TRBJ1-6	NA	CASSLAAGLNSPLHF	TGCGCCAGCAGCTTGGCTGCCGGGTTAAATTCACCCCTCCACTTT
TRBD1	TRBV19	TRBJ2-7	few	CASSWDSYSYEQYF	TGTGCCAGTAGTTGGGACAGTTACTCCTACGAGCAGTACTTC
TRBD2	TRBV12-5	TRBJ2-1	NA	CASGFTLAGTNNEQFF	TGTGCTAGTGGTTTTACCCTAGCGGGAACTAACAATGAGCAGTTCTTC
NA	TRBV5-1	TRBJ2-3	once	CASIPLPGSTDTQYF	TGCGCCAGCATCCCGCTACCGGGAAGCACAGATACGCAGTATTTT
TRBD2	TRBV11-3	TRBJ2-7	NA	CASGNTAATGRSSYEQYF	TGTGCCAGCGGTAATACGGCAGCGACCGGGAGGAGCTCCTACGAGCAGTACTTC
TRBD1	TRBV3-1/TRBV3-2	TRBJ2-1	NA	CASSQPDRAYNEQFF	TGTGCCAGCAGCCAACCAGACAGGGCTTACAATGAGCAGTTCTTC
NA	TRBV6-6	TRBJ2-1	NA	CASSLRRGGDNEQFF	TGTGCCAGCAGTCTACGACGAGGGGGAGACAATGAGCAGTTCTTC
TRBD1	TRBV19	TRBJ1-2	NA	CASSMYGTGSSGYGYTF	TGTGCCAGTAGTATGTACGGGACAGGGAGTAGTGGGTATGGCTACACCTTC
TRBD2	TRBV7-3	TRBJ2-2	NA	CASKTREGAGELFF	TGTGCCAGCAAGACCAGGGAGGGCGCCGGGGAGCTGTTTTTT
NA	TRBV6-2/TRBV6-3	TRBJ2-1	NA	CASSYSMSGYNEQFF	TGTGCCAGCAGTTACTCGATGTCGGGATACAATGAGCAGTTCTTC
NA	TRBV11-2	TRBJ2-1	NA	CASSLGTKGTHDNEQFF	TGTGCCAGCAGCTTAGGCACAAAGGGGACTCACGACAATGAGCAGTTCTTC
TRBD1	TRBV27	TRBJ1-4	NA	CASSRDRGQEKLFF	TGTGCCAGCAGCCGGGACAGGGGGCAGGAAAAACTGTTTTTT